The present TCR beta chain was sequenced within a study of blood T cell repertoires in COVID-19. In the study overall: Sites in the United States, Italy and Spain provided acute and convalescent COVID-19 samples.

Original methodology: By means of reference gene primer amplification, nucleated cell counts were estimated. Some clones are missing from TCRdb's copy, which holds only in-frame ones; the method was immunoSEQ multiplex PCR. The V and J calls and clone size are taken from that table; D and trimming were inferred from the DNA. The sample has about 120,000 clones, about 79% seen once. Germline V gives CDR1 SGHTA, CDR2 FQGNSA. This CDR3 region has 15 residues. V was shortened by 5 bases and J by 0 bases, with 10 bases between the two germline ends. The chain is built from TRBV7-2 and TRBJ2-2; no clear D gene. The sequenced material came from peripheral blood. This clonotype was obtained from a woman at least 80 years old with acute or convalescent COVID-19. This chain's CDR3 is CASSLSIANTGELFF. As DNA, the CDR3 is TGTGCCAGCAGCCTATCCATCGCGAACACCGGGGAGCTGTTTTTT.